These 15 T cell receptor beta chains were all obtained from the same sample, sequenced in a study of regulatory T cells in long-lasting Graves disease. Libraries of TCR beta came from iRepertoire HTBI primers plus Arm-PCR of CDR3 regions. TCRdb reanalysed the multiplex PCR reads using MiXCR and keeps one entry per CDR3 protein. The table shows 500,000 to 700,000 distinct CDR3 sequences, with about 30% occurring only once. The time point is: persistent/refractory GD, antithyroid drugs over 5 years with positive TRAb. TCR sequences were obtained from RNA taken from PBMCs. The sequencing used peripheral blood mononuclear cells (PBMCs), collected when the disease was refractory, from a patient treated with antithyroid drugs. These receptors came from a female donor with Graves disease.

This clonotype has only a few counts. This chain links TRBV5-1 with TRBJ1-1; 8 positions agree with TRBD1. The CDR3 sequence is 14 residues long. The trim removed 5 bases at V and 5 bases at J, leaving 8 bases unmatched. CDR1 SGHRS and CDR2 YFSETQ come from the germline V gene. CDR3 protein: CASRVYRGSTEAFF. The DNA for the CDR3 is TGCGCCAGCAGGGTCTACAGGGGGTCTACTGAAGCTTTCTTT. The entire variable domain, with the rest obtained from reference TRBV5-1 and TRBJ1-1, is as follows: KAGVTQTPRYLIKTRGQQVTLSCSPISGHRSVSWYQQTPGQGLQFLFEYFSETQRNKGNFPGRFSGRQFSNSRSEMNVSTLELGDSALYLCASRVYRGSTEAFFGQGTRLTVV.

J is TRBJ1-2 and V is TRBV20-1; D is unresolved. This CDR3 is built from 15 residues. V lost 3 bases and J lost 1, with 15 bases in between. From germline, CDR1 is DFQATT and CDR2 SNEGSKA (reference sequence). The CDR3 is CSASGSSAYNYGYTF. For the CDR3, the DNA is TGCAGTGCTAGTGGATCATCTGCCTATAACTATGGCTACACCTTC.

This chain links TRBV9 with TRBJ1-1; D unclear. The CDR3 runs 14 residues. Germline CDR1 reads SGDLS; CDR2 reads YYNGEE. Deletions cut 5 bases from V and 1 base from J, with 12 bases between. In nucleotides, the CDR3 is TGTGCCAGCAGTGTCGGCCAGGCGAACACTGAAGCTTTCTTT. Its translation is CASSVGQANTEAFF.

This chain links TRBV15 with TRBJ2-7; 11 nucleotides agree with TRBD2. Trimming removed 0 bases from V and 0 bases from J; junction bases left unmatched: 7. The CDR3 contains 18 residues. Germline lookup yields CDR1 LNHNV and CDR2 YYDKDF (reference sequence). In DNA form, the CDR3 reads TGTGCCACCAGCAGAGATTTGAGACTAGCGGGACCCTCCTACGAGCAGTACTTC. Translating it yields CATSRDLRLAGPSYEQYF.

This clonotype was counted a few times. CDR3 sequence: CASSSIQGLNQPQHF. The CDR3 coding sequence is TGTGCCAGCAGTTCAATCCAGGGGCTAAATCAGCCCCAGCATTTT. The chain combines TRBV27 with TRBJ1-5; D possibly corresponds to TRBD1 (6 bases). CDR1 is MNHEY and CDR2 is SMNVEV in the germline V gene (reference sequence). Trimming took off 4 bases at V and 4 bases at J, with 14 bases between the two ends. This CDR3 has 15 residues.

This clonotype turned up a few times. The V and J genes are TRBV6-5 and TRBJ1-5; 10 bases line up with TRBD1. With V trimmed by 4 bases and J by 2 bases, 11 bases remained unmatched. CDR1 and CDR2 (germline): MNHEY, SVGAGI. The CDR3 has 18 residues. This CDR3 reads CASSWNRDRGSGNQPQHF. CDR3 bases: TGTGCCAGCAGTTGGAACCGGGACAGGGGAAGTGGCAATCAGCCCCAGCATTTT.

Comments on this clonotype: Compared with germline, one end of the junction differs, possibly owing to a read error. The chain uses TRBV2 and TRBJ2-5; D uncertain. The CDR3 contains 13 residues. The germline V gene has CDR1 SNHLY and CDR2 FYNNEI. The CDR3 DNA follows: TGTGCCAGCAGTGAAACGGGCCAAGGGACCCAGTACTTC. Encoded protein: CASSETGQGTQYF. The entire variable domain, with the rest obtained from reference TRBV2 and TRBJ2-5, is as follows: EPEVTQTPSHQVTQMGQEVILRCVPISNHLYFYWYRQILGQKVEFLVSFYNNEISEKSEIFDDQFSVERPDGSNFTLKIRSTKLEDSAMYFCASSETGQGTQYFGPGTRLLVL.

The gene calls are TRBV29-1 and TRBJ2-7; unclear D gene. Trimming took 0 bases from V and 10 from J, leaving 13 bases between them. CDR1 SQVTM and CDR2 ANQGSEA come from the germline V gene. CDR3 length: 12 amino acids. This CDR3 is CSVEDLPGNQYF. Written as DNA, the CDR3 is TGCAGCGTTGAAGATCTTCCTGGCAACCAGTACTTC.

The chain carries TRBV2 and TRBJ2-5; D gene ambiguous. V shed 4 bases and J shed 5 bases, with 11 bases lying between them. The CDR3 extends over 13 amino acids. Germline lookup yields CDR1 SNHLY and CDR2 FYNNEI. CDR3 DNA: TGTGCCAGCAGTGGCGCTCGTGGGGAGACCCAGTACTTC. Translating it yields CASSGARGETQYF. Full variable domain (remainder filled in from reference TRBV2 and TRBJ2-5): EPEVTQTPSHQVTQMGQEVILRCVPISNHLYFYWYRQILGQKVEFLVSFYNNEISEKSEIFDDQFSVERPDGSNFTLKIRSTKLEDSAMYFCASSGARGETQYFGPGTRLLVL.

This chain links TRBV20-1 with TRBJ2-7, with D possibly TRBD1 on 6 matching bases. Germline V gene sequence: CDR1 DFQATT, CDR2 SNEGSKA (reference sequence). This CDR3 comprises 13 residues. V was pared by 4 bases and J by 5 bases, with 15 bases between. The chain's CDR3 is CSAIGRGFHEQYF. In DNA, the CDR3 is TGCAGTGCTATCGGCAGGGGTTTCCACGAGCAGTACTTC.

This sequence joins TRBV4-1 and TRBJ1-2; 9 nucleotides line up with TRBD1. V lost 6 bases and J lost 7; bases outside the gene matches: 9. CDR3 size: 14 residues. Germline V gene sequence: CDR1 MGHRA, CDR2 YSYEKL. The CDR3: CASRGDREVFGYTF. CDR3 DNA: TGCGCCAGCAGGGGGGACAGGGAAGTCTTTGGCTACACCTTC.

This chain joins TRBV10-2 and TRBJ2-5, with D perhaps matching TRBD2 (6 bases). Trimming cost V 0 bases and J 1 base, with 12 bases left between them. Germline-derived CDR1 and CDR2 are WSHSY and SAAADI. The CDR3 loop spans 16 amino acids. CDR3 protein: CASSESNGGIQETQYF. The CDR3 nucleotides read TGCGCCAGCAGTGAGTCGAATGGCGGGATCCAAGAGACCCAGTACTTC.

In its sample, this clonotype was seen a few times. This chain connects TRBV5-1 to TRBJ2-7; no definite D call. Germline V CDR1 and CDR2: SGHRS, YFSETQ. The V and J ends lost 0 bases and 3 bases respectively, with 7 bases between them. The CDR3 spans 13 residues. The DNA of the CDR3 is TGCGCCAGCAGCTTGGAGGGCCGCTACGAGCAGTACTTC. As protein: CASSLEGRYEQYF.

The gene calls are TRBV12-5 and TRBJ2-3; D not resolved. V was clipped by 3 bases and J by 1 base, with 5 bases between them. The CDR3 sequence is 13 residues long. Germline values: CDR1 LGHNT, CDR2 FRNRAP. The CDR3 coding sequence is TGTGCTAGTGGTTTTGCAGGCACAGATACGCAGTATTTT. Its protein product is CASGFAGTDTQYF.

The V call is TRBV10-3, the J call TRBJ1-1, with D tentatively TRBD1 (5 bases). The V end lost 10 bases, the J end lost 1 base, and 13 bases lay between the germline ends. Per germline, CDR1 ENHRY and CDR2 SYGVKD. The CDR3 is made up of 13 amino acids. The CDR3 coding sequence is TGTGCCAACGGGCGGGGGGGGAACACTGAAGCTTTCTTT. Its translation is CANGRGGNTEAFF.